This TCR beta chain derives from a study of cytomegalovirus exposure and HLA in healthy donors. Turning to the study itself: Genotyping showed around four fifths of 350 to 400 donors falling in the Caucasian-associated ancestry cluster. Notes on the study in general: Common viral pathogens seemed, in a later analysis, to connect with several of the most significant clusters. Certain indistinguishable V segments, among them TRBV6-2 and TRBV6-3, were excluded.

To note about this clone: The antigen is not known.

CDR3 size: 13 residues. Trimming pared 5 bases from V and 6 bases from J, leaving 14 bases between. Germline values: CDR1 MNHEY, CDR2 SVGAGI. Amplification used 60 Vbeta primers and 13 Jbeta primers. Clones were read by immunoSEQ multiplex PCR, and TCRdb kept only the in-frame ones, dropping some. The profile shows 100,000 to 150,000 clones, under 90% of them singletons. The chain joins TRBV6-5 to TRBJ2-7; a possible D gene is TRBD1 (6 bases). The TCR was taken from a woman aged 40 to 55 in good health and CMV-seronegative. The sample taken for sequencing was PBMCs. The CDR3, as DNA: TGTGCCAGCAGTCGAGACCCCAGGGGCGAGCAGTACTTC. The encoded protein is CASSRDPRGEQYF.